The rows below give T cell receptor beta chains drawn from one sample of a study of EBV T-cell therapy then PD-1 blockade in nasopharyngeal carcinoma. For these TCRs, the target antigens are not known. Some clones are missing from TCRdb's copy, which holds only in-frame ones; the method was immunoSEQ multiplex PCR. The data contain about 17,000 clones, approximately 88% of them seen just once; the ten biggest clones take up just under 30%. The sequences come from CD8+ T cells from blood, collected at day 0 from a patient whose treatment included autologous EBV-specific T cells and nivolumab. These receptor sequences come from a man aged 40-50 years with nasopharyngeal carcinoma. Each CDR3 is given with its conserved first and last residue. A D gene is named only where the DNA matches it firmly. Clone size is shown for a subset of rows, as once, few, many or a class of expanded clone.

TRBV18	TRBJ1-6	-	-	CASSPRAEFNPPLHF	TGTGCCAGCTCACCAAGGGCAGAGTTTAATCCACCCCTCCACTTT
TRBV25-1	TRBJ1-4	-	-	CASSEYLLTATNEKLFF	TGTGCCAGCAGTGAGTATCTTCTGACAGCAACTAATGAAAAACTGTTTTTT
TRBV4-1	TRBJ1-5	-	-	CASSQDGGDQPQHF	TGCGCCAGCAGCCAAGACGGGGGGGATCAGCCCCAGCATTTT
TRBV24-1	TRBJ1-3	-	once	CATSDWTDSGNTIYF	TGTGCCACCAGTGATTGGACAGACTCTGGAAACACCATATATTTT
TRBV9	TRBJ1-2	-	-	CASTLGGDYGYTF	TGTGCCAGCACCCTCGGGGGCGACTATGGCTACACCTTC
TRBV28	TRBJ1-5	TRBD1	-	CASRGTGAYQPQHF	TGTGCCAGCAGGGGGACAGGGGCTTATCAGCCCCAGCATTTT
TRBV19	TRBJ1-2	-	-	CASRDLPTNYGYTF	TGTGCCAGTAGGGACCTCCCTACTAACTATGGCTACACCTTC
TRBV7-6	TRBJ1-1	-	few	CASSLDSAEAFF	TGTGCCAGCAGCTTAGATTCAGCAGAAGCTTTCTTT
TRBV7-9	TRBJ2-4	-	-	CASLGVGRDIQYF	TGTGCCAGCCTGGGGGTCGGCCGGGACATTCAGTACTTC
TRBV6-1	TRBJ2-6	-	-	CASSDTLEGANVLTF	TGTGCCAGCAGTGATACCCTAGAGGGGGCCAACGTCCTGACTTTC
TRBV6-2/TRBV6-3	TRBJ2-7	-	-	CASSYVGTEQYF	TGTGCCAGCAGTTACGTAGGGACCGAGCAGTACTTC
TRBV5-4	TRBJ2-7	TRBD1	few	CASSFRDRGEQYF	TGTGCCAGCAGCTTCCGGGACAGGGGCGAGCAGTACTTC
TRBV19	TRBJ1-6	-	-	CASSIVGYNSPLHF	TGTGCCAGTAGTATAGTGGGGTATAATTCACCCCTCCACTTT
TRBV27	TRBJ2-4	TRBD1	once	CASSRTGGLVENIQYF	TGTGCCAGCAGCCGGACAGGGGGCCTCGTCGAAAACATTCAGTACTTC
TRBV9	TRBJ2-5	-	-	CASSRGYRGLQETQYF	TGTGCCAGCAGCAGAGGGTACCGGGGCCTTCAAGAGACCCAGTACTTC
TRBV10-3	TRBJ2-7	-	-	CAISEVGGYEQYF	TGTGCCATCAGTGAGGTTGGGGGGTACGAGCAGTACTTC
TRBV9	TRBJ2-5	-	-	CASSALSAGLETQYF	TGTGCCAGCAGCGCCTTGAGCGCGGGGCTAGAGACCCAGTACTTC
TRBV6-2/TRBV6-3	TRBJ1-1	-	-	CASSYEGKRMNTEAFF	TGTGCCAGCAGTTACGAGGGCAAGAGAATGAACACTGAAGCTTTCTTT
TRBV25-1	TRBJ1-1	-	-	CASRRGTEAFF	TGTGCCAGCCGCCGGGGGACTGAAGCTTTCTTT
TRBV6-5	TRBJ1-5	-	few	CASSTDFGGAQHF	TGTGCCAGCAGTACGGACTTCGGTGGGGCCCAGCATTTT
TRBV7-6	TRBJ2-5	TRBD1	-	CASKRVDRVQETQYF	TGTGCCAGCAAACGGGTTGACAGGGTTCAAGAGACCCAGTACTTC
TRBV9	TRBJ2-3	-	-	CASSVARSTDTQYF	TGTGCCAGCAGCGTAGCTAGAAGCACAGATACGCAGTATTTT
TRBV24-1	TRBJ2-2	-	-	CATSDLLGTPLNTGELFF	TGTGCCACCAGTGATTTGCTCGGGACACCTCTTAACACCGGGGAGCTGTTTTTT
TRBV6-1	TRBJ2-6	TRBD1	-	CASSEGTGSGANVLTF	TGTGCCAGCAGTGAAGGGACAGGGTCTGGGGCCAACGTCCTGACTTTC
TRBV27	TRBJ1-2	TRBD1	-	CASSPRGQVTYGYTF	TGTGCCAGCAGTCCTAGGGGACAGGTTACCTATGGCTACACCTTC
TRBV7-9	TRBJ1-5	-	-	CASSLDSNQPQHF	TGTGCCAGCAGCTTAGACAGCAATCAGCCCCAGCATTTT
TRBV7-9	TRBJ2-7	TRBD1	-	CASSPRQGTAYEQYF	TGTGCCAGCAGCCCCCGACAGGGGACCGCCTACGAGCAGTACTTC
TRBV27	TRBJ1-3	TRBD1	-	CASSLSKQGGNTIYF	TGTGCCAGCAGTTTATCGAAACAGGGGGGAAACACCATATATTTT
TRBV4-1	TRBJ2-3	TRBD2	-	CASSRYIAGGPTDTQYF	TGCGCCAGCAGCCGTTACATAGCGGGGGGGCCCACAGATACGCAGTATTTT
TRBV6-4	TRBJ1-6	-	-	CASSAGNSPLHF	TGTGCCAGCAGTGCAGGGAATTCACCCCTCCACTTT
TRBV14	TRBJ2-1	TRBD2	-	CASSQESRGVYNEQFF	TGTGCCAGCAGCCAAGAGTCACGGGGGGTCTACAATGAGCAGTTCTTC
TRBV6-5	TRBJ2-7	-	-	CASSYSGASSSYEQYF	TGTGCCAGCAGTTACTCGGGGGCTTCGAGCTCCTACGAGCAGTACTTC
TRBV9	TRBJ1-6	TRBD1	-	CASSPTGASSYNSPLHF	TGTGCCAGCAGCCCAACAGGGGCGAGCTCCTATAATTCACCCCTCCACTTT
TRBV28	TRBJ1-2	-	-	CASSPGAGQGYTF	TGTGCCAGCAGTCCGGGGGCAGGGCAGGGCTACACCTTC
TRBV12-5	TRBJ1-6	-	once	CASGSPPLHF	TGTGCTAGTGGTTCCCCACCCCTCCACTTT
TRBV13	TRBJ2-3	-	-	CASSLWSGYPTDTQYF	TGTGCCAGCAGCTTATGGTCGGGGTACCCCACAGATACGCAGTATTTT
TRBV7-2	TRBJ2-2	TRBD1	-	CASSFRTGAKTGELFF	TGTGCCAGCAGCTTCCGGACAGGGGCGAAGACCGGGGAGCTGTTTTTT
TRBV9	TRBJ1-1	-	-	CASSVADYNTEAFF	TGTGCCAGCAGCGTAGCCGATTACAACACTGAAGCTTTCTTT
TRBV9	TRBJ2-3	-	-	CASSVVEGTSTDTQYF	TGTGCCAGCAGCGTAGTGGAGGGGACTAGCACAGATACGCAGTATTTT
TRBV27	TRBJ2-7	-	-	CASSLQLNYEQYF	TGTGCCAGCAGTTTACAGCTAAACTACGAGCAGTACTTC
TRBV5-6	TRBJ1-3	-	-	CASSLFLSGNTIYF	TGTGCCAGCAGCTTGTTCCTCTCTGGAAACACCATATATTTT
TRBV6-2/TRBV6-3	TRBJ1-1	-	-	CASSLGTEAFF	TGTGCCAGCAGTCTCGGCACTGAAGCTTTCTTT
TRBV6-5	TRBJ1-1	-	-	CASEMDTEAFF	TGTGCCAGCGAGATGGACACTGAAGCTTTCTTT
TRBV7-3	TRBJ2-2	-	-	CASSPLPGGELFF	TGTGCCAGCAGCCCTCTCCCGGGGGGGGAGCTGTTTTTT
TRBV5-8	TRBJ1-2	TRBD1	-	CAAPASGQGRPFNYGYTF	TGTGCCGCTCCGGCCTCGGGACAGGGCCGTCCGTTTAACTATGGCTACACCTTC
TRBV6-2/TRBV6-3	TRBJ2-1	TRBD1	-	CASSKPGQGFDEQFF	TGTGCCAGCAGTAAGCCGGGACAGGGGTTCGATGAGCAGTTCTTC
TRBV7-2	TRBJ1-1	-	-	CASSLARGLIEAFF	TGTGCCAGCAGCTTAGCGAGGGGCCTGATAGAAGCTTTCTTT
TRBV4-3	TRBJ1-3	-	-	CASSNGHYSGNTIYF	TGCGCCAGCAGTAACGGACACTACTCTGGAAACACCATATATTTT
TRBV25-1	TRBJ1-2	TRBD1	-	CASSKGTANYGYTF	TGTGCCAGCAGTAAAGGGACAGCTAACTATGGCTACACCTTC
TRBV6-2/TRBV6-3	TRBJ2-3	TRBD2	few	CASSYASGGADTQYF	TGTGCCAGCAGTTACGCTAGCGGGGGGGCGGATACGCAGTATTTT
TRBV6-2/TRBV6-3	TRBJ2-3	-	-	CASSYDTDADTQYF	TGTGCCAGCAGTTATGACACCGACGCAGATACGCAGTATTTT